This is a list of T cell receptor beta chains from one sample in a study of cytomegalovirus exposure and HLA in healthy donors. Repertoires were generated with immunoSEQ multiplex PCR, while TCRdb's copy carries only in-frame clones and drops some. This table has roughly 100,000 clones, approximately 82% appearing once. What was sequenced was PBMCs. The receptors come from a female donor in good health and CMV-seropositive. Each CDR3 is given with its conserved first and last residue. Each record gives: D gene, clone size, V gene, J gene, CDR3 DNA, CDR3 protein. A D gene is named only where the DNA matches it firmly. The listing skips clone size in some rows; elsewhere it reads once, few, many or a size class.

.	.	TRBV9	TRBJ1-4	TGTGCCAGCAGCGCATATCCGGGAGAACTGTTTTTT	CASSAYPGELFF
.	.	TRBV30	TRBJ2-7	TGTGCCTGGAGTGCCCACAGGGACGAGCAGTACTTC	CAWSAHRDEQYF
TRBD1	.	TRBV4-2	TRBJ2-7	TGTGCCAGCAGCCAAGATCTCGTAGGACAGGGGGGACACGAGCAGTACTTC	CASSQDLVGQGGHEQYF
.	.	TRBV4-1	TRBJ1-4	TGCGCCAGCAGCCGTCCCAATGAGGGAGAGGAAGCGGCTAATGAAAAACTGTTTTTT	CASSRPNEGEEAANEKLFF
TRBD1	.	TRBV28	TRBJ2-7	TGTGCCAGCAGTTTATCAGGGGGCATCTACGAGCAGTACTTC	CASSLSGGIYEQYF
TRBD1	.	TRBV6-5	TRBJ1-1	TGTGCCAGCAGCCAGGGGGGCCGAAACACTGAAGCTTTCTTT	CASSQGGRNTEAFF
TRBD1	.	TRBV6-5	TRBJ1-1	TGTGCCAGCAGTTATTCTAAACCGGACAGGGACACTGAAGCTTTCTTT	CASSYSKPDRDTEAFF
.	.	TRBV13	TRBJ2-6	TGTGCCAGCAGCAACCCGGCGGGGAGCTCTGGGGCCAACGTCCTGACTTTC	CASSNPAGSSGANVLTF
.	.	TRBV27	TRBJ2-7	TGTGCCAGCAGTCCTCGAGGAGGGTACGAGCAGTACTTC	CASSPRGGYEQYF
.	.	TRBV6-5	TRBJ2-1	TGTGCCAGCAGTCAACGGACAGAGCAGTTCTTC	CASSQRTEQFF
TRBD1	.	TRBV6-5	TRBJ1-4	TGTGCCAGCAGTTACACGGGACAGGGGAAGGAAAAACTGTTTTTT	CASSYTGQGKEKLFF
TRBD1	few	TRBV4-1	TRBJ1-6	TGCGCCAGCAGTCAACCCCGCAGGGGGATGGATAATTCACCCCTCCACTTT	CASSQPRRGMDNSPLHF
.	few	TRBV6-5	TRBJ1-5	TGTGCCACCGGAGACTATAGCAATCAGCCCCAGCATTTT	CATGDYSNQPQHF
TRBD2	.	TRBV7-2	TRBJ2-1	TGTGCCAGCAGCTTAGAAGGGACTAGCGGGAGGTATGAGCAGTTCTTC	CASSLEGTSGRYEQFF
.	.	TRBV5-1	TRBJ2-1	TGCGCCAGCAGCGCGAGTAACAATGAGCAGTTCTTC	CASSASNNEQFF
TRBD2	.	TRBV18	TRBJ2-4	TGTGCCAGCTCACCGCTTGGGGAGGGAAGTGTTATCATTCAGTACTTC	CASSPLGEGSVIIQYF
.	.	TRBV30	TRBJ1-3	TGTGCCTGGGCCGCGAGCTCTGGAAACACCATATATTTT	CAWAASSGNTIYF
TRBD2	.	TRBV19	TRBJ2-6	TGTGCCAGTAGTCGACTCTCGGGAGGCTCTGGGGCCAACGTCCTGACTTTC	CASSRLSGGSGANVLTF
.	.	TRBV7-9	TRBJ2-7	TGTTCCAGCAGCGCGTCCGCGGGGCAGTACTTC	CSSSASAGQYF
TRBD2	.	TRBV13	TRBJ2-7	TGTGCCAGCAGCTCAACGAGCGGGAGCCCCTACGAGCAGTACTTC	CASSSTSGSPYEQYF
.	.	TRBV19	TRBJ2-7	TGTGCCAGTATGGGGGGTGACTACGAGCAGTACTTC	CASMGGDYEQYF
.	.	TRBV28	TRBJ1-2	TGTGCCAGCAGTTTGCAGGGTGGCTACACCTTC	CASSLQGGYTF
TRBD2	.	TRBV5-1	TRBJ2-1	TGCGCCAGCAGCCAAACTCTGACTAGCGGGAGAGTGAATGAGCAGTTCTTC	CASSQTLTSGRVNEQFF
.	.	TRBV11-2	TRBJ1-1	TGTGCCAGCAGCTTAGGAAGGCAGGGGTACACTGAAGCTTTCTTT	CASSLGRQGYTEAFF
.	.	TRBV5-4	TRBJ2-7	TGTGCCAGCAGCCCCGACGGGGGGCTTGGGGACGAGCAGTACTTC	CASSPDGGLGDEQYF
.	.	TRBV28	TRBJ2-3	TGTGCCAGCAGTTCTGGTTACGTACTGAGGCGGGGTTCTAGCACAGATACGCAGTATTTT	CASSSGYVLRRGSSTDTQYF
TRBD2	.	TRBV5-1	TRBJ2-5	TGCGCCAGCAGCTTGGGAGGGGCTAGCGGGGGAGAAGAGACCCAGTACTTC	CASSLGGASGGEETQYF
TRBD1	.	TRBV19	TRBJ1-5	TGTGCCAGTAGTATTAGGGGACAGGGTCTGGGTCAGCCCCAGCATTTT	CASSIRGQGLGQPQHF
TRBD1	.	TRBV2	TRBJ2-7	TGTGCCAGCAGGGGGACAGGGCCCTACGAGCAGTACTTC	CASRGTGPYEQYF
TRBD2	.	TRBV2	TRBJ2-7	TGTGCCACCGCGGGGGGACTAGTGGGAACCTACGAGCAGTACTTC	CATAGGLVGTYEQYF
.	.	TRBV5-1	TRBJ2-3	TGCGCCAGCAGCTTGGAACTAGCAGGAGATACGCAGTATTTT	CASSLELAGDTQYF
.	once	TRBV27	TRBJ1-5	TGTGCCAGCAGTTGGCAGGTGAATCAGCCCCAGCATTTT	CASSWQVNQPQHF
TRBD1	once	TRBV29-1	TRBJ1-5	TGCAGCGTTAGGACAGGGGGCGGTCAGCCCCAGCATTTT	CSVRTGGGQPQHF
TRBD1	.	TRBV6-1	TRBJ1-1	TGTGCCAGCAGTGAACAGGGGGTACTCACTGAAGCTTTCTTT	CASSEQGVLTEAFF
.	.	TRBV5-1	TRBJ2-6	TGCGCCAGCAGCTTAGGGGGATCTGGGGCCAACGTCCTGACTTTC	CASSLGGSGANVLTF
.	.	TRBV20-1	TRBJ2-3	TGCAGTGCCGGGAAGGTGGATACGCAGTATTTT	CSAGKVDTQYF
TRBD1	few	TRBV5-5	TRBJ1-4	TGTGCCAGCACCGAGACAGGGACTCTGAAAGGACTGTTTTTT	CASTETGTLKGLFF
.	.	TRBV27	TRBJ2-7	TGTGCCAGCAGTTTTGGGGGGGCAAGGGAGCAGTACTTC	CASSFGGAREQYF
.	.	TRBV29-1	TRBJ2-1	TGCAGCGTCTTTGGAGAGAGCAATGAGCAGTTCTTC	CSVFGESNEQFF
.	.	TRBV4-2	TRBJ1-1	TGTGCCAGCAGCCAAGTCGAGGGCGGGGGGTCTTACGCTTTCTTT	CASSQVEGGGSYAFF
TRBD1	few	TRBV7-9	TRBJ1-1	TGTGCCAGCAGCTTAGGGGACAGGCTGAACACTGAAGCTTTCTTT	CASSLGDRLNTEAFF
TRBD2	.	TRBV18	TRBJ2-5	TGTGCCAGCTCACCGACTAGCGGGGGGGCCTCTGGAGAGACCCAGTACTTC	CASSPTSGGASGETQYF
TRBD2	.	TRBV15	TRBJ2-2	TGTGCCACCAGCAGAGGCCCGGGACTACGAAACACCGGGGAGCTGTTTTTT	CATSRGPGLRNTGELFF
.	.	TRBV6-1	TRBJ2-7	TGTGCCAGCAGTGCTACCCTCACAGGGGAGCAGTACTTC	CASSATLTGEQYF
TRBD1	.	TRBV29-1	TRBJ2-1	TGCAGCGTTTCTACGGGACAGGGATACAATGAGCAGTTCTTC	CSVSTGQGYNEQFF
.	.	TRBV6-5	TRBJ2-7	TGTGCCAGCAGTTACGTCGGGGAGCAGTACTTC	CASSYVGEQYF
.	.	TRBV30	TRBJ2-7	TGTGCCTGGAGCACAGGGTCCTACGAGCAGTACTTC	CAWSTGSYEQYF
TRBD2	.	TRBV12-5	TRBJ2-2	TGTGCTAGTGGCCAGCGGGGGGGCCTCACCGGGGAGCTGTTTTTT	CASGQRGGLTGELFF
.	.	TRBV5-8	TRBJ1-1	TGTGCCAGCAGCTTGAGACAGCCTAACACTGAAGCTTTCTTT	CASSLRQPNTEAFF
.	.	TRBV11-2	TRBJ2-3	TGTGCCAGCAGATCCCTCCCGGGGACAAGGGATACGCAGTATTTT	CASRSLPGTRDTQYF
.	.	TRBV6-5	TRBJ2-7	TGTGCCAGCAGCCCTGGCCCAGAAACCTACGAGCAGTACTTC	CASSPGPETYEQYF
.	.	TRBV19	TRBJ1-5	TGTGCCAGTAGTATAGATCCGGGAAGTCAGCCCCAGCATTTT	CASSIDPGSQPQHF
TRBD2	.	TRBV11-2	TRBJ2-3	TGTGCCAGCAGCTTAACACTAGCGGGCCCCTTGGATACGCAGTATTTT	CASSLTLAGPLDTQYF
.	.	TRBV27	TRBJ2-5	TGTGCCAGCAGTGCCTATCCTAGGCGGGGAGAGACCCAGTACTTC	CASSAYPRRGETQYF
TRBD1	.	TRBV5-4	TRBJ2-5	TGTGCCAGCAGCTGGAGACAGGGTTTGAAAGAGACCCAGTACTTC	CASSWRQGLKETQYF
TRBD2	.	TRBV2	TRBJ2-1	TGTGCCAGCATCCTGGGACTAGCGGGAGCTCTTCACAATGAGCAGTTCTTC	CASILGLAGALHNEQFF
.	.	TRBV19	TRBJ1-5	TGTGCCAGTAGTCGGGTCTTTAGCAATCAGCCCCAGCATTTT	CASSRVFSNQPQHF
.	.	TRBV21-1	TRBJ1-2	TGTGCCAGCAGCAAGCTCCCGGGGGGGCGGTGCTATGGCTACACCTTC	CASSKLPGGRCYGYTF
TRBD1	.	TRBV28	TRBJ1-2	TGTGCCAGCAGGGACAGGGGGGGATACGGCTACACCTTC	CASRDRGGYGYTF
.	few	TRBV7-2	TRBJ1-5	TGTGCCAGCAGCTTAACGGGTCAGCCCCAGCATTTT	CASSLTGQPQHF